One and the same sample provided the 32 T cell receptor beta chains below, sequenced in a study of vaccination effects on CD4 cells after COVID-19. Assay: immunoSEQ multiplex PCR; the TCRdb copy retains only in-frame clones and omits some. The sample gives more than 20,000 clones, under 75% of which show up once; about 8.9% is in the top ten. Which antigens these TCRs recognize remains unknown. Antigen-specific CD4+ T cells expanded by the ViraFEST assay with viral peptide pools were then sequenced. Isolating CD4+ T cells followed about 10 days of culture. Vaccinated participants had no history of SARS-CoV-2 infection and tested negative for nucleocapsid antibodies. Material: CD4+ T cells from PBMCs cultured with HCoV-NL63 spike peptides, obtained before COVID-19 vaccination. Receptors originate from a human donor who received a COVID-19 vaccine.

This clone showed up just a few times. The chain uses TRBV2 and TRBJ1-2; 8 bases map to TRBD1. Germline lookup yields CDR1 SNHLY and CDR2 FYNNEI. The CDR3 contains 13 residues. V shed 5 bases and J 6 bases; nucleotides not matched to a gene: 5. CDR3 sequence (DNA): TGTGCCAGCAGTTACAGGGGGTTGGATGGCTACACCTTC. Its translation is CASSYRGLDGYTF.

The CDR3 spells CASSLAVVRAGANVLTF. The CDR3 DNA reads TGCGCCAGCAGCTTGGCCGTGGTTAGAGCGGGGGCCAACGTCCTGACTTTC. The chain carries TRBV5-1 and TRBJ2-6; D is unresolved. Germline V CDR1 and CDR2: SGHRS, YFSETQ. V shed 0 bases and J shed 4 bases, with 14 bases lying between them. This CDR3 has 17 amino acids.

The CDR3 DNA reads TGTGCCAGCAGCACTCCCGGGACTAGCGGGGGCAGAGCAGATACGCAGTATTTT. Translation gives CASSTPGTSGGRADTQYF. The rearrangement joins TRBV9 to TRBJ2-3, with 14 bases aligning to TRBD2. V was clipped by 4 bases and J by 4 bases; unmatched bases: 11. Germline CDR1 SGDLS, CDR2 YYNGEE. The CDR3 is made up of 18 amino acids.

The rearrangement uses TRBV11-1 and TRBJ2-3; 9 bases line up with TRBD2. The V gene end was trimmed by 5 bases and the J gene end by 5 bases; junction bases not matched to a gene: 11. The CDR3 is 16 residues long. Looked up from germline, CDR1 is SGHAT and CDR2 is FQDESV (reference sequence). The CDR3 loop is CASSPRAGGRGDTQYF. The CDR3 DNA sequence: TGTGCCAGCAGCCCGAGAGCGGGGGGCCGCGGAGATACGCAGTATTTT.

The chain has TRBV24-1 and TRBJ1-1; D possibly corresponds to TRBD1 (6 bases). Germline V gives CDR1 KGHDR, CDR2 SFDVKD. V was cut by 3 bases and J by 8 bases, with 9 bases left in between. This CDR3 contains 12 residues. The CDR3 DNA reads as TGTGCCACCAGTGATAGTGACAGGGAAGCTTTCTTT. It yields the protein CATSDSDREAFF.

The chain's CDR3 is CASSGTNQPQHF. The CDR3 nucleotides are TGTGCCAGTAGTGGAACCAATCAGCCCCAGCATTTT. The chain has TRBV19 and TRBJ1-5; D is ambiguous. This CDR3 contains 12 residues. V was trimmed by 5 bases and J by 3 bases, leaving 5 bases between them. Germline V gene data show CDR1 as LNHDA and CDR2 as SQIVND (reference sequence). The whole variable domain, remainder taken from reference TRBV19 and TRBJ1-5, is DGGITQSPKYLFRKEGQNVTLSCEQNLNHDAMYWYRQDPGQGLRLIYYSQIVNDFQKGDIAEGYSVSREKKESFPLTVTSAQKNPTAFYLCASSGTNQPQHFGDGTRLSIL.

This clone has only a few counts. The J gene is TRBJ2-2, the V gene TRBV7-2; 11 bases line up with TRBD2. With V trimmed by 3 bases and J by 4 bases, 4 bases remained unmatched. Germline loops: CDR1 SGHTA, CDR2 FQGNSA. The CDR3 has 16 amino acids. The chain's CDR3 is CASSFSGTSGTGELFF. The CDR3 DNA follows: TGTGCCAGCAGCTTTTCCGGGACTAGCGGCACCGGGGAGCTGTTTTTT.

The chain couples TRBV4-1 to TRBJ2-5; D call uncertain. The CDR3 loop spans 15 amino acids. Germline CDR1 and CDR2: MGHRA and YSYEKL. The V end lost 0 bases, the J end lost 5 bases, and 13 bases lay between the germline ends. In DNA, the CDR3 is TGCGCCAGCAGCCAAGATCCTTGGATGGGGGAGACCCAGTACTTC. It is translated as CASSQDPWMGETQYF.

The CDR3 nucleotides are TGCAGTGGGAACAGGGGTGAGACCCAGTACTTC. The encoded protein is CSGNRGETQYF. This sequence joins TRBV20-1 and TRBJ2-5; 7 bases fit TRBD1. The CDR3 sequence is 11 residues long. V lost 7 bases, J lost 5 bases, and 4 bases stayed unmatched. CDR1 is DFQATT and CDR2 is SNEGSKA in the germline V gene (reference sequence).

CDR3 sequence: CASSFQREVNEQYF. CDR3 nucleotide sequence: TGCGCCAGCAGCTTCCAGCGGGAGGTGAACGAGCAGTACTTC. The V call is TRBV5-1, the J call TRBJ2-7; 9 nucleotides agree with TRBD2. Germline V gene data show CDR1 as SGHRS and CDR2 as YFSETQ. There are 14 residues in the CDR3. Trimming took 2 bases from V and 5 from J; bases not matched to a gene: 5.

The chain carries TRBV2 and TRBJ1-5; the D is unclear. Germline CDR1 reads SNHLY; CDR2 reads FYNNEI. The CDR3 spans 14 residues. V lost 4 bases, J lost 3 bases, and 10 bases lay in between. CDR3 sequence: CASSVIADNQPQHF. As DNA, the CDR3 is TGTGCCAGCAGTGTAATAGCTGACAATCAGCCCCAGCATTTT.

The chain joins TRBV5-1 to TRBJ1-1; 8 bases are a match to TRBD1. Germline CDR1 and CDR2: SGHRS and YFSETQ. CDR3 length: 15 residues. J gave up 0 bases and V 3 bases, and 4 bases lay outside the gene matches. CDR3 amino acids: CASSWEGQVNTEAFF. CDR3 nucleotides: TGCGCCAGCAGCTGGGAGGGACAGGTGAACACTGAAGCTTTCTTT. The whole variable domain, filled in from reference TRBV5-1 and TRBJ1-1, reads KAGVTQTPRYLIKTRGQQVTLSCSPISGHRSVSWYQQTPGQGLQFLFEYFSETQRNKGNFPGRFSGRQFSNSRSEMNVSTLELGDSALYLCASSWEGQVNTEAFFGQGTRLTVV.

The V and J genes are TRBV5-1 and TRBJ1-3; TRBD1 is a possible D gene (6 bases). With 4 bases removed from V and 4 bases from J, the gap between germline ends came to 15 bases. Germline lookup yields CDR1 SGHRS and CDR2 YFSETQ. This CDR3 contains 15 residues. For the CDR3, the DNA is TGCGCCAGCAGCCAAACCCCAGGGGACGGAAACACCATATATTTT. Protein product: CASSQTPGDGNTIYF. The full variable domain, rest sourced from reference TRBV5-1 and TRBJ1-3, is KAGVTQTPRYLIKTRGQQVTLSCSPISGHRSVSWYQQTPGQGLQFLFEYFSETQRNKGNFPGRFSGRQFSNSRSEMNVSTLELGDSALYLCASSQTPGDGNTIYFGEGSWLTVV.

This chain uses TRBV5-1 with TRBJ1-2, with unresolved D. Per germline, CDR1 SGHRS and CDR2 YFSETQ. Trimming pared 1 base from V and 4 bases from J, leaving 11 bases between. CDR3 length equals 14 residues. The DNA of the CDR3 is TGCGCCAGCAGCTTGTCCGGTTTGGGCTATGGCTACACCTTC. It specifies CASSLSGLGYGYTF.

This chain connects TRBV4-1 to TRBJ1-5; no definite D call. Germline V gene data show CDR1 as MGHRA and CDR2 as YSYEKL. The CDR3 is made up of 14 amino acids. The germline V and J ends were trimmed by 2 bases and 7 bases, with 12 bases remaining between them. CDR3 sequence: CASSQLGFGQPQHF. The DNA of the CDR3 is TGCGCCAGCAGCCAATTGGGTTTTGGACAGCCCCAGCATTTT.

This chain links TRBV5-1 with TRBJ1-1; tentative D call: TRBD1 (5 bases). This CDR3 has 11 residues. The V end was cut by 5 bases, the J end by 5 bases, with 7 bases between. Germline assignment: CDR1 SGHRS and CDR2 YFSETQ. The CDR3 sequence: CASRGETEAFF. CDR3 nucleotides: TGCGCCAGCAGAGGGGAAACTGAAGCTTTCTTT.

This clone is medium-sized in the sample. The CDR3: CASSRKSPGLAGTWEQYF. For the CDR3, the DNA is TGTGCCAGTAGCCGAAAGTCCCCGGGACTAGCGGGGACGTGGGAGCAGTACTTC. The gene calls are TRBV19 and TRBJ2-7; 13 bases line up with TRBD2. Germline assignment: CDR1 LNHDA and CDR2 SQIVND (reference sequence). V was clipped by 6 bases and J by 7 bases; unmatched bases: 18. The CDR3 consists of 18 residues.

V gene TRBV10-3 combines with J gene TRBJ2-7; 9 nucleotides align to TRBD1. The CDR3 consists of 14 residues. V lost 6 bases, J lost 4 bases, and 7 bases stayed unmatched. Germline V lookup: CDR1 ENHRY, CDR2 SYGVKD. CDR3 coding DNA: TGTGCCATCAGGACCGGGACAGGGAATTACGAGCAGTACTTC. It encodes CAIRTGTGNYEQYF.

The gene calls are TRBV7-2 and TRBJ1-6, with TRBD1 identical over 7 bases. This CDR3 region has 15 residues. V shed 1 base and J 9 bases; nucleotides not matched to a gene: 6. The germline gives CDR1 SGHTA, CDR2 FQGNSA. This CDR3 is CASSLGQGPGSPLHF. The CDR3 nucleotides are TGTGCCAGCAGCTTAGGACAGGGTCCGGGTTCACCCCTCCACTTT.

Here the CDR3 DNA reads TGTGCCAGCAGCACGACTAGCGGGACTGTTGAGCAGTTCTTC. Protein product: CASSTTSGTVEQFF. The V and J genes are TRBV11-2 and TRBJ2-1, with TRBD2 identical over 11 bases. V dropped 5 bases and J dropped 9; count of bases not matched to a gene: 6. Germline V lookup: CDR1 SGHAT, CDR2 FQNNGV. The CDR3 is 14 amino acids.

This sequence joins TRBV2 and TRBJ1-5; no firm D call. V lost 4 bases, J lost 3 bases, and 10 bases lay in between. CDR1 and CDR2 from the germline V gene are SNHLY and FYNNEI. The CDR3 loop spans 14 amino acids. In DNA form, the CDR3 reads TGTGCCAGCAGTGCTCTTACTACCAATCAGCCCCAGCATTTT. Protein: CASSALTTNQPQHF.

In its sample, this clone is medium-sized. The V call is TRBV12-3 or TRBV12-4, the J call TRBJ1-1; the match to TRBD1 covers 8 bases. The CDR3 extends over 13 amino acids. The ends lost 7 bases at V and 3 bases at J; junction bases unmatched: 4. This chain's CDR3 is CASTLDRDTEAFF. As DNA, the CDR3 is TGTGCCAGCACCCTGGACAGGGACACTGAAGCTTTCTTT.

V and J are TRBV19 and TRBJ1-3, with D perhaps matching TRBD1 (6 bases). There are 20 residues in the CDR3. The germline V and J ends were trimmed by 5 bases and 0 bases, with 26 bases remaining between them. Germline-derived CDR1 and CDR2 are LNHDA and SQIVND (reference sequence). CDR3 DNA sequence: TGTGCCAGTAGTGAAAATCCGGGACAAGGCTTCTTAATCTCTGGAAACACCATATATTTT. It is translated as CASSENPGQGFLISGNTIYF.

The sample holds one count of this clone. This chain's CDR3 is CASSHQGTTDVGNSPLHF. The DNA for the CDR3 is TGCGCCAGCAGCCATCAGGGGACTACGGACGTAGGGAATTCACCCCTCCACTTT. The chain recombines TRBV4-1 with TRBJ1-6; perhaps TRBD1 as D (6 bases). The V end was cut by 3 bases, the J end by 7 bases, with 22 bases between. The CDR3 is made up of 18 amino acids. Germline assignment: CDR1 MGHRA and CDR2 YSYEKL.

This clone is a singleton in its sample. The chain couples TRBV7-9 to TRBJ2-3; unclear D gene. V was clipped by 3 bases and J by 6 bases, with 7 bases between them. Germline values: CDR1 SEHNR, CDR2 FQNEAQ (reference sequence). The CDR3 length is 12 residues. Here the CDR3 reads CASSFSGDTQYF. In DNA, the CDR3 is TGTGCCAGCAGCTTCTCCGGGGATACGCAGTATTTT.

The chain recombines TRBV5-1 with TRBJ2-3, with TRBD2 matching 9 bases. V lost 4 bases, J lost 6 bases, and 9 bases stayed unmatched. Germline CDR1 is SGHRS and CDR2 is YFSETQ. The CDR3 is 15 amino acids. The CDR3 loop reads CASSAGGLATDTQYF. DNA for the CDR3: TGCGCCAGCAGCGCGGGGGGACTAGCAACTGATACGCAGTATTTT.

This sequence joins TRBV12-3 or TRBV12-4 and TRBJ2-1; D is ambiguous. The CDR3 runs 12 residues. Trimming removed 5 bases from V and 9 bases from J, with 11 bases in between. In DNA, the CDR3 is TGTGCCAGCAGTCACCGACTGACTGAGCAGTTCTTC. Amino acids: CASSHRLTEQFF.

This chain uses TRBV5-1 with TRBJ2-1; D unclear. This CDR3 spans 16 amino acids. Between the trimmed V and J ends, which lost 0 bases and 4 bases, there was a span of 14 bases. Germline-derived CDR1 and CDR2 are SGHRS and YFSETQ. The CDR3 is CASSLAPATPYNEQFF. The CDR3 bases are TGCGCCAGCAGCTTGGCCCCAGCAACCCCATACAATGAGCAGTTCTTC.

This clone was seen more than once but under ten times. The CDR3, as DNA: TGTGCCAGCAGTCTCGGGACCCGAGGGGATTCACCCCTCCACTTT. Translated, it gives CASSLGTRGDSPLHF. The chain links TRBV27 to TRBJ1-6, with a possible D match to TRBD1 (5 bases). CDR1 and CDR2 from the germline V gene are MNHEY and SMNVEV (reference sequence). The ends were cut back, 5 bases at V and 8 bases at J, with 16 bases in the middle. The CDR3 has 15 amino acids.

The genes are TRBV19 and TRBJ2-2; 7 bases are shared with TRBD2. J lost 5 bases, V lost 10 bases, and 10 bases had no gene match. The germline CDR1 and CDR2 sequences are LNHDA and SQIVND (reference sequence). This CDR3 spans 14 amino acids. The CDR3 DNA is TGTGCCACCCTGAGGTCGGGGGGAACCGGGGAGCTGTTTTTT. This codes for CATLRSGGTGELFF.

J is TRBJ2-3 and V is TRBV29-1; 7 nucleotides agree with TRBD2. V shed 3 bases and J 3 bases; nucleotides not matched to a gene: 3. Germline values: CDR1 SQVTM, CDR2 ANQGSEA. CDR3 length: 13 residues. The CDR3 DNA follows: TGCAGCGTTGACGTAGCGGGTACAGATACGCAGTATTTT. This gives the protein CSVDVAGTDTQYF.

The chain combines TRBV19 with TRBJ1-6; maybe TRBD1 (6 bases). CDR1 and CDR2 (germline): LNHDA, SQIVND (reference sequence). This CDR3 region has 15 residues. The V end was cut by 8 bases, the J end by 10 bases, with 21 bases between. CDR3 DNA: TGTGCCAGTTCCCAAACCGGGGGGGGCGCATCACCCCTCCACTTT. Amino acids: CASSQTGGGASPLHF.